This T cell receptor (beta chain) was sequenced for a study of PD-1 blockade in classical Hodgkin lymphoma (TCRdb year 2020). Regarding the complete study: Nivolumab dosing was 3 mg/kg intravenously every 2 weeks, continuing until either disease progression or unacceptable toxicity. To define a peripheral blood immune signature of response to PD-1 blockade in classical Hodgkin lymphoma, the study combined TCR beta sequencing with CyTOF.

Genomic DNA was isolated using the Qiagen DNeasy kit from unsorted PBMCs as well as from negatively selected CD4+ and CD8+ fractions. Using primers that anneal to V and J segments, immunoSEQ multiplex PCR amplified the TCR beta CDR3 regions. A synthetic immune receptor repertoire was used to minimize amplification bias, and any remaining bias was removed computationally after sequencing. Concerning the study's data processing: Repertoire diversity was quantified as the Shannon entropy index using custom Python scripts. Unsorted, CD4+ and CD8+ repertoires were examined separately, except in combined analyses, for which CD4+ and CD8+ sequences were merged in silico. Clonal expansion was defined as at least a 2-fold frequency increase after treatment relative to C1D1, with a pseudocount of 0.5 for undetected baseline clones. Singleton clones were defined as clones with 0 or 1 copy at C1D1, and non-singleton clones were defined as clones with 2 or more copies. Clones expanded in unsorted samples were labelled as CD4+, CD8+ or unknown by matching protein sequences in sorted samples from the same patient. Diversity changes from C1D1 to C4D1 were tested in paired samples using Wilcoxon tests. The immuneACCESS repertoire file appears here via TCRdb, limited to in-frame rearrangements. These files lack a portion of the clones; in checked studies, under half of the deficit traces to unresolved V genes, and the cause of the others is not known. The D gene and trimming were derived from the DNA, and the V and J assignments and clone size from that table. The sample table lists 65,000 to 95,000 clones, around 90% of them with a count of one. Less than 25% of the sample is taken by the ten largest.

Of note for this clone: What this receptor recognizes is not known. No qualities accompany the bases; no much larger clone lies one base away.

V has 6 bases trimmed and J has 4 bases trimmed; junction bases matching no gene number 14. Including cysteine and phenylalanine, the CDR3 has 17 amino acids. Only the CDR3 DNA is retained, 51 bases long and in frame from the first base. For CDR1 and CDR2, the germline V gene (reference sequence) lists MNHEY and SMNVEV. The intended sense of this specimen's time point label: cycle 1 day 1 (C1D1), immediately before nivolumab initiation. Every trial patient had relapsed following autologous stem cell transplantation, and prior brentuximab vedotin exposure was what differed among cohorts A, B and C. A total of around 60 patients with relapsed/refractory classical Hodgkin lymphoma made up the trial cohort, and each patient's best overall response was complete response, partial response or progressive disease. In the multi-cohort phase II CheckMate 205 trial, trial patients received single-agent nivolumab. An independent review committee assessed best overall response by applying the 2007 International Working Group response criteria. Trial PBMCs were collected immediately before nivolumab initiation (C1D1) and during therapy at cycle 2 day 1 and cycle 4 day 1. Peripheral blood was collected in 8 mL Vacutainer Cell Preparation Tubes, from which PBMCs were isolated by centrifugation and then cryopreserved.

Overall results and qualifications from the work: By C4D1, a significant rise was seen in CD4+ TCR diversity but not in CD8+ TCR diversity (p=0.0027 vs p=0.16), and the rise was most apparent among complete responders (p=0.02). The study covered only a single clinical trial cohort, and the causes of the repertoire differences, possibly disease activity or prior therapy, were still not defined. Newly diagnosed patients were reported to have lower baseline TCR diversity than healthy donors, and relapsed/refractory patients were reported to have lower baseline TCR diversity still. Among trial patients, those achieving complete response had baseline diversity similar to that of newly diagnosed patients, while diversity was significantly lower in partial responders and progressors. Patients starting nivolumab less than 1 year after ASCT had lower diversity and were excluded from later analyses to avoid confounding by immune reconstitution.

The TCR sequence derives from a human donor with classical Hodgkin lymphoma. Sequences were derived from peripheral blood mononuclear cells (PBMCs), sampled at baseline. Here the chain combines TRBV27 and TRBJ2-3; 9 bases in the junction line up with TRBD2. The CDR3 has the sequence CASRRIAGVGNADTQYF. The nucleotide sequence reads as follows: TGTGCCAGCAGGCGGATAGCGGGAGTTGGAAACGCAGATACGCAGTATTTT.